This T cell receptor (beta chain) is drawn from a study of OX40 agonist ivuxolimab in advanced cancers. At the level of the study: Checkpoint inhibitors had been given previously to about 40% of patients. One patient with hepatocellular carcinoma and two with cutaneous melanoma, three in all, had partial responses. Study findings and constraints: Partial responders receiving 0.1-3.0 mg/kg showed among the lowest clonal expansion.

A note on this clone: As yet, its antigen is unknown.

Blood draws occurred at baseline, cycle 4 day 1, and cycle 7 day 1. The germline gives CDR1 PRHDT, CDR2 FYEKMQ (reference sequence). The CDR3 is 15 amino acids. The V end lost 2 bases, the J end lost 4 bases, and 15 bases lay between the germline ends. Here immunoSEQ multiplex PCR was the method, and the copy in TCRdb shows in-frame clones only, minus some. The sample holds more than 55,000 clones; around 87% are singletons and the top ten take about 3.9%. The TCR comes from an adult with an advanced solid tumor such as melanoma, head and neck, liver or kidney cancer. The specimen was CD4+ or CD8+ T cells sorted from blood, collected in a trial of the OX40 agonist ivuxolimab. The V and J genes are TRBV13 and TRBJ2-7; tentative D call: TRBD2 (5 bases). CDR3: CASSLRRGSPYEQYF. The CDR3 coding sequence is TGTGCCAGCAGCTTACGTCGGGGATCCCCTTACGAGCAGTACTTC.